Each of the 9 T cell receptor beta chains below was sequenced from the same sample in a study of blood T cell repertoires in COVID-19. Profiling relied on immunoSEQ multiplex PCR, and the TCRdb table lists in-frame clones only, not all of them. Of 200,000 or so clones listed, roughly 84% were seen once; the top ten hold roughly 6.9%. Sequencing was performed on PBMCs or T cells enriched from blood (not recorded which). Every receptor here comes from a man aged 40-49 years who had recovered from COVID-19.

DNA for the CDR3: TGTGCCAGCAGTTTCGGACTAGCGGGGGGGATAGGTAGGACCGGGGAGCTGTTTTTT. It is translated as CASSFGLAGGIGRTGELFF. The chain is built from TRBV28 and TRBJ2-2; the match to TRBD2 covers 15 bases. CDR1 is MDHEN, CDR2 SYDVKM, per germline. The CDR3 extends over 19 amino acids. V gave up 3 bases and J gave up 5 bases; unmatched junction bases: 10. The full variable domain, completed using reference TRBV28 and TRBJ2-2, is DVKVTQSSRYLVKRTGEKVFLECVQDMDHENMFWYRQDPGLGLRLIYFSYDVKMKEKGDIPEGYSVSREKKERFSLILESASTNQTSMYLCASSFGLAGGIGRTGELFFGEGSRLTVL.

The gene calls are TRBV5-4 and TRBJ1-4, with a tentative D call TRBD1 (6 bases). The germline V gene has CDR1 SGHNT and CDR2 YYREEE (reference sequence). The CDR3 runs to 14 residues. Trimming removed 4 bases at V and 11 bases at J, with 18 bases between. The CDR3 region is CASSQLGHEGKLFF. DNA for the CDR3: TGTGCCAGCAGCCAACTGGGACACGAAGGGAAACTGTTTTTT.

The chain recombines TRBV29-1 with TRBJ2-7; possible D gene TRBD2, 7 bases. The CDR3 has 14 residues. V was shortened by 4 bases and J by 2 bases, with 15 bases between the two germline ends. Germline V CDR1 and CDR2: SQVTM, ANQGSEA. CDR3 sequence reads: CSVVRRGPTYEQYF. For the CDR3, the DNA is TGCAGCGTTGTCCGGCGGGGGCCTACCTACGAGCAGTACTTC.

This chain uses TRBV10-2 with TRBJ1-2; D might be TRBD1 (5 bases). Germline assignment: CDR1 WSHSY and CDR2 SAAADI. The V end lost 4 bases, the J end lost 14 bases, and 20 bases lay between the germline ends. The CDR3 runs to 13 residues. In DNA, the CDR3 is TGCGCCAGCAGTGTCGTTCGCCAGGCAGGGAGGACCTTC. This codes for CASSVVRQAGRTF.

The chain recombines TRBV6-5 with TRBJ2-7; D not certain. Trimming took off 5 bases at V and 0 bases at J, with 8 bases between the two ends. The germline V gene encodes CDR1 MNHEY and CDR2 SVGAGI. The CDR3 is 13 amino acids. In DNA, the CDR3 is TGTGCCAGCAGTATTGAGAGCTCCTACGAGCAGTACTTC. It codes for CASSIESSYEQYF.

CDR3 DNA: TGTGCCAGCAGCTTAGTTGGGGGAGGGTCCGGGACTGAAGCTTTCTTT. Translation: CASSLVGGGSGTEAFF. The chain combines TRBV7-6 with TRBJ1-1, with TRBD1 as a possible D gene (5 bases). Germline V gene lookup returns CDR1 SGHVS and CDR2 FNYEAQ. V lost 1 base, J lost 5 bases, and 17 bases lay in between. The CDR3 covers 16 residues.

The chain is built from TRBV4-3 and TRBJ2-6; D call uncertain. The V gene lost 1 base and the J gene lost 1 base, with 11 bases spanning the gap. The CDR3 contains 17 residues. The V gene's germline CDR1 is LGHNA and CDR2 YSLEER. The CDR3 nucleotides read TGCGCCAGCAGCCAAGTGGTCTCGAGGTCTGGGGCCAACGTCCTGACTTTC. This gives the protein CASSQVVSRSGANVLTF.

The chain has TRBV7-9 and TRBJ1-2; D might be TRBD1 (6 bases). V dropped 1 base and J dropped 2 bases, with 8 bases sitting between them. The CDR3 extends over 14 amino acids. Germline CDR1 and CDR2: SEHNR and FQNEAQ (reference sequence). The CDR3 loop reads CASSLDRVNYGYTF. DNA for the CDR3: TGTGCCAGCAGCTTAGACAGGGTCAACTATGGCTACACCTTC. Using reference TRBV7-9 and TRBJ1-2 for the parts outside the CDR3, the full variable domain is DTGVSQNPRHKITKRGQNVTFRCDPISEHNRLYWYRQTLGQGPEFLTYFQNEAQLEKSRLLSDRFSAERPKGSFSTLEIQRTEQGDSAMYLCASSLDRVNYGYTFGSGTRLTVV.

V is TRBV9 and J is TRBJ1-6; 8 bases map to TRBD1. V lost 4 bases, J lost 7 bases, and 10 bases stayed unmatched. The CDR3 is 16 residues long. The germline V gene encodes CDR1 SGDLS and CDR2 YYNGEE. CDR3 sequence: CASSPLRDRNNSPLHF. CDR3 coding DNA: TGTGCCAGCAGCCCGCTAAGGGACAGGAACAATTCACCCCTCCACTTT.